The text below deals with one TCR beta chain. As yet, its antigen is unknown. Primed by a sample-barcoded 5' primer and a J-beta primer mix, a second PCR proceeded for about 6 to 12 cycles. Each cDNA molecule was tagged by a template-switch adaptor with 12 random nucleotides. One entry per CDR3 protein, called by TCRdb with MiXCR from the 5' RACE reads. Of hundreds of thousands of distinct CDR3 sequences listed, around 21% are singletons. These data are taken from a study of blood T cells in healthy people across ages. Whole-study findings and limits: It was held that diversity estimates obtained from one million T cells represented underestimates. CMV infection status of these donors was not known.

The CDR3 runs to 13 residues. This sequence joins TRBV21-1 and TRBJ2-7; the table assigns TRBD1, which was not confirmed against the DNA. Matching the DNA end better, TRBJ2-1 makes the J call doubtful. TRBV21-1 represents a pseudogene. This clonotype was obtained from a man aged 70 or older in good health. The sample comprised blood. The CDR3 nucleotides read TGTGCCAGCAGCATGGACAGTCACAATGAGCAGTTCTTC. It encodes CASSMDSHNEQFF.